Listed below are T cell receptor beta chains from one sample, sequenced in a study of cytomegalovirus exposure and HLA in healthy donors. Assay used: immunoSEQ multiplex PCR; TCRdb lists only in-frame clones, some missing. The table records more than 250,000 clones, about 90% of them present only once. Material: PBMCs. These receptors were taken from a woman younger than 30 in good health and CMV-seronegative. Each CDR3 is given with its conserved first and last residue. The D gene is left open where the match is weak. Rows give clone size only sometimes, using once, few, many, or a class for an expanded clone.

size	V	D	J	CDR3	DNA
-	TRBV14	-	TRBJ2-5	CASSHRETQYF	TGTGCCAGCAGCCACCGGGAGACCCAGTACTTC
once	TRBV15	-	TRBJ1-2	CATSRDKGDYGYTF	TGTGCCACCAGCAGAGATAAGGGGGACTATGGCTACACCTTC
-	TRBV15	-	TRBJ1-1	CATSRRSGLEAFF	TGTGCCACCAGCAGGAGGAGCGGCCTTGAAGCTTTCTTT
-	TRBV5-4	TRBD2	TRBJ2-1	CASSSGLAGVEQFF	TGTGCCAGCAGCTCGGGACTAGCGGGGGTGGAGCAGTTCTTC
-	TRBV2	TRBD1	TRBJ2-1	CASSWDRGIGNEQFF	TGTGCCAGCAGTTGGGACAGGGGGATCGGCAATGAGCAGTTCTTC
-	TRBV9	TRBD1	TRBJ2-7	CASSVGWGTGAYYEQYF	TGTGCCAGCAGCGTAGGGTGGGGGACAGGGGCCTACTACGAGCAGTACTTC
-	TRBV7-9	TRBD1	TRBJ1-5	CASSSPRDRGSQPQHF	TGTGCCAGCAGCTCGCCTAGGGACAGGGGAAGTCAGCCCCAGCATTTT
-	TRBV5-1	TRBD2	TRBJ2-7	CASSLDHPGTSGGASYEQYF	TGCGCCAGCAGCTTGGATCACCCCGGGACTAGCGGGGGGGCTTCCTACGAGCAGTACTTC
-	TRBV7-6	TRBD2	TRBJ2-1	CASSLAGGLYNEQFF	TGTGCCAGCAGCTTAGCGGGGGGACTATACAATGAGCAGTTCTTC
once	TRBV10-3	-	TRBJ1-3	CASPYLQQYSGNTIYF	TGTGCCAGCCCTTACTTACAGCAATACTCTGGAAACACCATATATTTT
-	TRBV10-1	-	TRBJ1-1	CASTSGPNTEAFF	TGCGCCAGCACCTCCGGTCCAAACACTGAAGCTTTCTTT
-	TRBV5-5	-	TRBJ1-6	CASSLASPLHF	TGTGCCAGCAGCTTAGCTTCACCCCTCCACTTT
-	TRBV11-2	-	TRBJ1-2	CASSLGASGYTF	TGTGCCAGCAGCTTAGGAGCGTCTGGCTACACCTTC
once	TRBV9	TRBD2	TRBJ2-5	CASSVGQRGGLSETQYF	TGTGCCAGCAGCGTAGGGCAGCGGGGGGGCCTGTCAGAGACCCAGTACTTC
-	TRBV29-1	TRBD1	TRBJ2-2	CSVPTGRSTGELFF	TGCAGCGTCCCGACAGGGCGGAGCACCGGGGAGCTGTTTTTT
-	TRBV5-4	-	TRBJ2-1	CASSRRVTSSYNEQFF	TGTGCCAGCAGCCGTCGAGTGACAAGTTCCTACAATGAGCAGTTCTTC
-	TRBV15	-	TRBJ1-3	CATSITPFGSSGNTIYF	TGTGCCACCAGCATCACCCCGTTTGGCAGCTCTGGAAACACCATATATTTT
once	TRBV6-5	TRBD1	TRBJ2-2	CACRGLGELFF	TGTGCCTGCAGGGGGCTTGGGGAGCTGTTTTTT
-	TRBV20-1	-	TRBJ1-2	CSASSLDGYTF	TGCAGTGCTAGTTCCCTAGATGGCTACACCTTC
-	TRBV5-1	-	TRBJ1-1	CASTMGPVGRGAFF	TGCGCCAGCACCATGGGGCCTGTGGGGCGCGGAGCTTTCTTT
-	TRBV7-6	TRBD1	TRBJ2-7	CASSSTGLYEQYF	TGTGCCAGCAGTTCGACAGGGCTCTACGAGCAGTACTTC
-	TRBV19	-	TRBJ1-2	CASSTDRWLRGYTF	TGTGCCAGTAGTACGGACAGATGGCTGCGAGGCTACACCTTC
-	TRBV9	-	TRBJ2-2	CASSETGINTGELFF	TGTGCCAGCAGCGAGACAGGTATCAACACCGGGGAGCTGTTTTTT
once	TRBV2	TRBD1	TRBJ2-7	CASSVGGQGSYEQYF	TGTGCCAGCAGTGTGGGGGGACAGGGTTCCTACGAGCAGTACTTC
-	TRBV19	-	TRBJ2-5	CASSRSFQETQYF	TGTGCCAGTAGTCGCAGTTTCCAAGAGACCCAGTACTTC
-	TRBV9	-	TRBJ1-1	CASSVQINTEAFF	TGTGCCAGCAGCGTACAGATTAACACTGAAGCTTTCTTT
-	TRBV10-3	-	TRBJ2-1	CAISPAPVYNEQFF	TGTGCCATCAGTCCAGCGCCCGTTTACAATGAGCAGTTCTTC
-	TRBV10-1	TRBD1	TRBJ2-4	CASSRKWGQALAKNIQYF	TGCGCCAGCAGTAGAAAATGGGGACAGGCCCTAGCCAAAAACATTCAGTACTTC
-	TRBV4-2	TRBD2	TRBJ2-7	CASSQRSGTSGPTYEQYF	TGTGCCAGCAGCCAGAGATCCGGGACTAGCGGGCCCACCTACGAGCAGTACTTC
-	TRBV2	TRBD1	TRBJ1-5	CASSEEGQGVQPQHF	TGTGCCAGCAGTGAAGAAGGACAGGGTGTTCAGCCCCAGCATTTT
-	TRBV7-9	TRBD1	TRBJ2-7	CASSPSLRTGDYEQYF	TGTGCCAGCAGCCCTAGCTTAAGGACAGGGGACTACGAGCAGTACTTC
-	TRBV5-6	-	TRBJ2-7	CASSIPTAGNEQYF	TGTGCCAGCAGCATCCCCACCGCGGGGAACGAGCAGTACTTC
-	TRBV18	TRBD2	TRBJ2-7	CASSPAGGTYEQYF	TGTGCCAGCTCACCAGCGGGGGGGACGTACGAGCAGTACTTC
once	TRBV7-8	-	TRBJ1-2	CASSGQLRTDSYGYTF	TGTGCCAGCAGCGGACAACTACGAACGGACAGCTATGGCTACACCTTC
-	TRBV7-2	TRBD2	TRBJ2-3	CASSRLASSTDTQYF	TGTGCCAGCAGCCGACTAGCGTCTAGCACAGATACGCAGTATTTT
-	TRBV19	TRBD1	TRBJ1-1	CASSLLQGRTEAFF	TGTGCCAGTAGCCTCCTACAGGGGAGAACTGAAGCTTTCTTT
-	TRBV2	TRBD1	TRBJ1-2	CASRGLQGADYGYTF	TGTGCCAGCAGGGGATTACAGGGGGCGGACTATGGCTACACCTTC
-	TRBV13	-	TRBJ1-3	CASSLPSSSGNTIYF	TGTGCCAGCAGCTTACCTTCCAGCTCTGGAAACACCATATATTTT
-	TRBV5-4	TRBD1	TRBJ1-4	CASSRDRAHEKLFF	TGTGCCAGCAGCCGGGACAGGGCCCACGAAAAACTGTTTTTT
-	TRBV5-8	-	TRBJ1-1	CASSLSLGGTEAFF	TGTGCCAGCAGCCTTTCTCTAGGCGGGACTGAAGCTTTCTTT
-	TRBV28	TRBD2	TRBJ2-5	CASTTMRGGTETQYF	TGTGCCAGCACCACTATGCGGGGGGGCACGGAGACCCAGTACTTC
-	TRBV5-1	TRBD1	TRBJ2-6	CASSPGQGDSGANVLTF	TGCGCCAGCAGCCCGGGACAGGGTGACTCTGGGGCCAACGTCCTGACTTTC